This T cell receptor (beta chain) was captured by sequencing in a study of CD8+CD57+ T cells in acquired aplastic anemia. There are a few counts of this clonotype. Genomic DNA, serving as template, underwent TCR beta VDJ and CDR3 profiling. TCRdb used MiXCR to reprocess the reads, holding one entry per CDR3 protein. The table has roughly 160,000 distinct CDR3 sequences, around half seen once; the top ten hold approximately 3%. The V gene end was trimmed by 4 bases and the J gene end by 5 bases; junction bases not matched to a gene: 4. Germline CDR1 LGHDT, CDR2 YNNKEL (reference sequence). The CDR3 runs 14 residues. Sequenced patients had shown CD8+CD57+ cell expansion by flow cytometry.

The chain links TRBV3-1 to TRBJ2-2, with 7 positions matching TRBD1. The TCR sequence derives from a human donor with aplastic anemia. Sequencing was done on a sample of sorted CD4+, CD8+, or CD8+CD57+ T cells (not recorded which) from PBMCs. The CDR3 nucleotides are TGTGCCAGCAGCCTACAGGGGTTAACCGGGGAGCTGTTTTTT. This gives the protein CASSLQGLTGELFF.